These 21 T cell receptor beta chains were sequenced from one sample in a study of blood T cells in healthy people across ages. For the second PCR, which ran for about 7 to 12 cycles, a sample-barcoded 5' primer and a J-beta primer mix were used. TCRdb reprocessed the 5' RACE reads with MiXCR, giving one entry per CDR3 protein. The sample has about a million distinct CDR3 sequences; around 54% are singletons. The specimen sequenced was blood. These receptors were collected from a woman aged 60-70 years in good health.

This clonotype was seen a handful of times. V gene TRBV11-2 combines with J gene TRBJ2-7; 7 positions agree with TRBD1. This CDR3 comprises 16 residues. The ends lost 7 bases at V and 3 bases at J; junction bases unmatched: 15. From germline, CDR1 is SGHAT and CDR2 FQNNGV. The DNA for the CDR3 is TGTGCCAGCACCAACACACCCCTGGGACAGAGCTACGAGCAGTACTTC. Amino acid sequence: CASTNTPLGQSYEQYF.

The chain combines TRBV5-4 with TRBJ1-2, with 11 bases identical to TRBD1. The CDR3 consists of 16 residues. Trimming cost V 2 bases and J 4 bases; bases outside gene matches: 7. Germline assignment: CDR1 SGHNT and CDR2 YYREEE (reference sequence). CDR3 sequence reads: CASSFRTGGTSYGYTF. The CDR3 coding sequence is TGTGCCAGCAGCTTTAGGACAGGGGGCACTAGCTATGGCTACACCTTC. The variable domain in full, completed from reference TRBV5-4 and TRBJ1-2, reads ETGVTQSPTHLIKTRGQQVTLRCSSQSGHNTVSWYQQALGQGPQFIFQYYREEENGRGNFPPRFSGLQFPNYSSELNVNALELDDSALYLCASSFRTGGTSYGYTFGSGTRLTVV.

The sample holds a few counts of this clonotype. The V call is TRBV3-1, the J call TRBJ1-2, with D uncertain. Germline values: CDR1 LGHDT, CDR2 YNNKEL (reference sequence). This CDR3 spans 18 amino acids. V dropped 1 base and J dropped 0 bases, with 18 bases sitting between them. Here the CDR3 reads CASSQVLTGRPANYGYTF. The CDR3 coding sequence is TGTGCCAGCAGCCAAGTCTTGACCGGGCGCCCTGCTAACTATGGCTACACCTTC.

This clonotype has only a few counts. The chain carries TRBV4-1 and TRBJ1-1, with D tentatively TRBD1 (5 bases). The V gene lost 0 bases and the J gene lost 7 bases, with 24 bases spanning the gap. The length of the CDR3 is 18 residues. Germline CDR1 reads MGHRA; CDR2 reads YSYEKL. The CDR3 loop reads CASSQEPQDTPGLYEAFF. CDR3 nucleotide sequence: TGCGCCAGCAGCCAAGAGCCCCAGGACACCCCGGGATTATATGAAGCTTTCTTT.

The sample holds a few counts of this clonotype. The rearrangement uses TRBV5-1 and TRBJ2-1, with 9 bases matching TRBD2. The germline CDR1 and CDR2 sequences are SGHRS and YFSETQ. The V and J ends lost 4 bases and 6 bases, in that order; junction bases with no gene match: 8. The CDR3 sequence is 15 residues long. For the CDR3, the DNA is TGCGCCAGCAGCAGGTGGGCGGGAGGGCCCAATGAGCAGTTCTTC. Its protein product is CASSRWAGGPNEQFF.

A single count supports this clonotype. The gene calls are TRBV29-1 and TRBJ2-4; D unresolved. The CDR3 sequence is 13 residues long. V was pared by 7 bases and J by 13 bases, with 23 bases between. The V gene's germline CDR1 is SQVTM and CDR2 ANQGSEA. The CDR3: CSAVRASYNEQYF. For the CDR3, the DNA is TGCAGCGCCGTACGGGCGTCCTACAATGAGCAGTACTTC.

The chain links TRBV28 to TRBJ1-5; tentative D call: TRBD1 (5 bases). The CDR3 has 14 residues. Germline V gene sequence: CDR1 MDHEN, CDR2 SYDVKM. V gave up 2 bases and J gave up 5 bases, with 10 bases separating them. CDR3 nucleotide sequence: TGTGCCAGCAGTTTAGGGGACCCTCATCAGCCCCAGCATTTT. This encodes CASSLGDPHQPQHF.

The chain combines TRBV5-1 with TRBJ2-2; no clear D. V lost 6 bases, J lost 0 bases, and 12 bases lay in between. This CDR3 is built from 15 residues. Germline V gene sequence: CDR1 SGHRS, CDR2 YFSETQ. As DNA, the CDR3 is TGCGCCAGCAAATCCCTCCGACCGAACACCGGGGAGCTGTTTTTT. Protein sequence: CASKSLRPNTGELFF.

The V gene is TRBV5-1, the J gene TRBJ1-2; D gene ambiguous. Per the germline V gene, CDR1 is SGHRS and CDR2 is YFSETQ. The CDR3 spans 16 residues. Between the trimmed V and J ends, which lost 7 bases and 8 bases, there was a span of 27 bases. The CDR3 DNA reads as TGCGCCAGCGCCGGTCGCAGCCAGCGGCTGGTGCAGGGCTACACCTTC. As protein: CASAGRSQRLVQGYTF.

The J gene is TRBJ1-2, the V gene TRBV20-1; 8 positions agree with TRBD1. There are 14 residues in the CDR3. Germline lookup yields CDR1 DFQATT and CDR2 SNEGSKA (reference sequence). The trim removed 6 bases at V and 4 bases at J, leaving 10 bases unmatched. The CDR3 nucleotides are TGCAGTGCATATACGGACAGGGTTGGCTATGGCTACACCTTC. Translation: CSAYTDRVGYGYTF.

This chain joins TRBV11-2 and TRBJ2-1; D is possibly TRBD2 (6 bases). The CDR3 is 15 amino acids. Trimming removed 5 bases from V and 7 bases from J, with 18 bases in between. Germline values: CDR1 SGHAT, CDR2 FQNNGV. CDR3 in DNA: TGTGCCAGCAGCACCAAACCGGGACTTGGTAATGAGCAGTTCTTC. Translating gives CASSTKPGLGNEQFF.

This chain uses TRBV18 with TRBJ2-5; 14 bases are shared with TRBD2. Trimming removed 1 base from V and 4 bases from J; junction bases left unmatched: 11. The CDR3 sequence is 19 residues long. Germline V CDR1 and CDR2: KGHSH, LQKENI. For the CDR3, the DNA is TGTGCCAGCTCACCACTGGGACTAGCGGGAGTTGTGAAGGGAGAGACCCAGTACTTC. Translating gives CASSPLGLAGVVKGETQYF.

The chain carries TRBV15 and TRBJ1-5; D remains ambiguous. The CDR3 loop spans 14 amino acids. CDR1 LNHNV and CDR2 YYDKDF come from the germline V gene (reference sequence). V lost 4 bases to trimming and J lost 2 bases, with 9 bases between them. The CDR3 protein is CATSTPAGNQPQHF. DNA for the CDR3: TGTGCCACCAGCACGCCGGCGGGCAATCAGCCCCAGCATTTT.

This clonotype was picked up a small number of times. This chain joins TRBV4-1 and TRBJ2-5; 9 bases match TRBD2. The end of the DNA fits TRBJ2-7 better, so the J call may be wrong. The CDR3 loop spans 14 amino acids. Germline assignment: CDR1 MGHRA and CDR2 YSYEKL. CDR3: CASSPGLAVHEQYF. The CDR3 region has the DNA TGCGCCAGCAGCCCGGGACTAGCAGTTCACGAGCAGTACTTC.

The chain couples TRBV13 to TRBJ2-7; TRBD1 matches 7 bases. The V segment lost 4 bases and the J segment 0 bases; nucleotides outside the gene matches: 9. The CDR3 sequence is 16 residues long. From germline, CDR1 is PRHDT and CDR2 FYEKMQ (reference sequence). CDR3 nucleotides: TGTGCCAGCAGCTCGGGTCCTCGGGACAGCTCCTACGAGCAGTACTTC. Residues: CASSSGPRDSSYEQYF.

The chain recombines TRBV12-3 or TRBV12-4 with TRBJ2-1, with 15 bases that match TRBD2. The V segment lost 6 bases and the J segment 7 bases; nucleotides outside the gene matches: 16. This CDR3 is built from 19 residues. The CDR3 loop is CASRTIWTSGRARANEQFF. Written as DNA, the CDR3 is TGTGCCAGCAGGACGATCTGGACTAGCGGGAGGGCCAGGGCAAATGAGCAGTTCTTC.

This clonotype was counted between two and nine times. This sequence joins TRBV7-9 and TRBJ1-2; TRBD1 is a possible D gene (6 bases). CDR1 is SEHNR and CDR2 is FQNEAQ in the germline V gene (reference sequence). V was shortened by 5 bases and J by 5 bases, with 12 bases between the two germline ends. The CDR3 is 13 amino acids. CDR3 sequence (DNA): TGTGCCAGCAGCACCCGCAGGGGATATGGCTACACCTTC. Amino acid sequence: CASSTRRGYGYTF.

The V call is TRBV7-2, the J call TRBJ2-3; D is ambiguous. CDR1 and CDR2 (germline): SGHTA, FQGNSA. Trimming took off 5 bases at V and 4 bases at J, with 10 bases between the two ends. CDR3 length: 13 residues. The CDR3 bases are TGTGCCAGCAGCGTAGTTGGCCCAGATACGCAGTATTTT. It specifies CASSVVGPDTQYF.

This clonotype was seen a handful of times. The chain joins TRBV7-2 to TRBJ2-7, with D hard to call. The CDR3 length is 13 residues. Looked up from germline, CDR1 is SGHTA and CDR2 is FQGNSA. Trimming removed 0 bases at V and 6 bases at J, with 9 bases between. The CDR3 DNA sequence: TGTGCCAGCAGCTTAGCATCGTGGGCCGAGCAGTACTTC. It specifies CASSLASWAEQYF.

V gene TRBV6-1 combines with J gene TRBJ2-6; tentative D call: TRBD2 (7 bases). Germline lookup yields CDR1 MNHNS and CDR2 SASEGT. This CDR3 region has 17 residues. Trimming stripped 7 bases from V and 4 bases from J, with 20 bases between. This CDR3 is CASTYAAGAEGANVLTF. CDR3 nucleotide sequence: TGTGCCAGCACATACGCCGCGGGGGCTGAAGGGGCCAACGTCCTGACTTTC.

V usage is TRBV3-1 and J usage is TRBJ1-2; no clear D gene. Germline CDR1 LGHDT, CDR2 YNNKEL (reference sequence). V was clipped by 1 base and J by 4 bases, with 16 bases between them. The CDR3 has 16 amino acids. CDR3 in DNA: TGTGCCAGCAGCCAAGCAGGTTCCGGGGAAGGCTATGGCTACACCTTC. Protein sequence: CASSQAGSGEGYGYTF. The whole variable domain, filled in from reference TRBV3-1 and TRBJ1-2, reads DTAVSQTPKYLVTQMGNDKSIKCEQNLGHDTMYWYKQDSKKFLKIMFSYNNKELIINETVPNRFSPKSPDKAHLNLHINSLELGDSAVYFCASSQAGSGEGYGYTFGSGTRLTVV.